These 8 T cell receptor beta chains were all obtained from the same sample, sequenced in a study of cytomegalovirus exposure and HLA in healthy donors. With 60 Vbeta and 13 Jbeta primers, the PCR was carried out. Clones were read by immunoSEQ multiplex PCR, and TCRdb kept only the in-frame ones, dropping some. The sample holds approximately 37,000 clones. Material for sequencing was PBMCs. These receptors all stem from a man aged 35 to 55 in good health and CMV-seropositive.

V and J are TRBV6-6 and TRBJ1-2, with a tentative D call TRBD1 (6 bases). This CDR3 region has 14 residues. Per germline, CDR1 MNHNY and CDR2 SVGAGI (reference sequence). With 2 bases removed from V and 5 bases from J, the gap between germline ends came to 12 bases. The CDR3 DNA reads as TGTGCCAGCAGTTACGGGGGCAGCCCATATGGCTACACCTTC. Protein product: CASSYGGSPYGYTF.

The chain joins TRBV7-2 to TRBJ1-1; no firm D call. The CDR3 is 15 residues long. The germline V gene encodes CDR1 SGHTA and CDR2 FQGNSA. V was pared by 7 bases and J by 0 bases, with 15 bases between. The CDR3 DNA is TGTGCCAGCACCCCCCCGGGGATAATGAACACTGAAGCTTTCTTT. Translated, it gives CASTPPGIMNTEAFF.

The chain couples TRBV5-6 to TRBJ1-5, with 8 bases identical to TRBD1. Trimming took 4 bases from V and 7 from J; bases not matched to a gene: 1. CDR3 length equals 12 residues. In germline, CDR1 is SGHDT, CDR2 YYEEEE. The CDR3 nucleotides read TGTGCCAGCAGCCCAGGGGGCCAGCCCCAGCATTTT. It specifies CASSPGGQPQHF.

V usage is TRBV6-4 and J usage is TRBJ2-2, with 8 bases lining up with TRBD2. V lost 6 bases to trimming and J lost 1 base; unmatched junction nucleotides: 1. CDR1 and CDR2 (germline): MRHNA, SNTAGT. This CDR3 has 14 amino acids. The CDR3 region has the DNA TGTGCCAGCAGACTAGCGGAGAACACCGGGGAGCTGTTTTTT. Translated, it gives CASRLAENTGELFF.

J is TRBJ2-1 and V is TRBV27; 7 nucleotides line up with TRBD2. CDR3 length: 15 residues. The germline V gene has CDR1 MNHEY and CDR2 SMNVEV (reference sequence). The J segment lost 7 bases and the V segment lost 4 bases, leaving 10 bases of the junction unmatched. CDR3 bases: TGTGCCAGCAGTTCCCGGGACTACTTCAGGAATGAGCAGTTCTTC. Protein: CASSSRDYFRNEQFF.

The chain carries TRBV5-4 and TRBJ2-7, with 12 bases fitting TRBD2. The trim removed 4 bases at V and 6 bases at J, leaving 8 bases unmatched. CDR3 length: 15 amino acids. Germline CDR1 SGHNT, CDR2 YYREEE (reference sequence). Here the CDR3 DNA reads TGTGCCAGCAGCCAGACTAGCGGGAGAGTAGGCGAGCAGTACTTC. This translates into CASSQTSGRVGEQYF.

The CDR3 here is CASSYERESGEQYF. The CDR3 region has the DNA TGTGCCAGCAGTTATGAGCGGGAGTCTGGAGAGCAGTACTTC. V usage is TRBV6-7 and J usage is TRBJ2-5; 8 nucleotides agree with TRBD2. TRBV6-7 is flagged as an ORF with uncertain function. V lost 3 bases and J lost 11; bases outside the gene matches: 11. There are 14 residues in the CDR3.

This sequence joins TRBV7-9 and TRBJ2-7, with D possibly being TRBD2 (5 bases). The CDR3 is 14 amino acids. CDR1 and CDR2 (germline): SEHNR, FQNEAQ (reference sequence). Trimming left V 3 bases short and J 4 bases short, with 13 bases between. In DNA form, the CDR3 reads TGTGCCAGCAGCTTGGGCGGACCGGGGTACGAGCAGTACTTC. Its protein is CASSLGGPGYEQYF.